The 10 T cell receptor beta chains reported below all come from one sample, sequenced in a study of blood T cell repertoires in COVID-19. Produced via immunoSEQ multiplex PCR; TCRdb's table is partial and in-frame only. Of more than 150,000 clones in the sample, more than 85% are singletons; the top ten hold approximately 2.1%. Specimen: peripheral blood. Every receptor here comes from a man aged 65 to 85 with active or convalescent COVID-19.

V gene TRBV6-4 combines with J gene TRBJ1-2; no definite D call. This CDR3 is 13 amino acids long. V was shortened by 6 bases and J by 8 bases, with 16 bases between the two germline ends. Germline V lookup: CDR1 MRHNA, CDR2 SNTAGT. CDR3 sequence reads: CASRAQLGGGYTF. CDR3 bases: TGTGCCAGCAGGGCACAACTAGGTGGAGGCTACACCTTC.

This clone was observed a few times. This rearrangement joins TRBV7-9 to TRBJ2-2, with no clear D. Trimming shortened V by 7 bases and J by 0 bases, and 21 bases separated the two germline ends. Looked up from germline, CDR1 is SEHNR and CDR2 is FQNEAQ (reference sequence). The CDR3 extends over 18 amino acids. CDR3 coding DNA: TGTGCCAGCACCTCCGCGGCGTCACCGACTGCGAACACCGGGGAGCTGTTTTTT. Protein: CASTSAASPTANTGELFF.

V gene TRBV9 combines with J gene TRBJ1-2; the D gene is possibly TRBD1 (5 bases). V lost 4 bases to trimming and J lost 4 bases, with 20 bases between them. Germline CDR1 SGDLS, CDR2 YYNGEE. The CDR3 covers 16 residues. This CDR3 reads CASSLRGQGGSYGYTF. The CDR3 DNA reads TGTGCCAGCAGCTTGAGGGGCCAGGGAGGGAGCTATGGCTACACCTTC.

This clone was observed a single time. The chain is built from TRBV18 and TRBJ2-5; the D gene is possibly TRBD1 (6 bases). The CDR3 is made up of 15 amino acids. Trimming removed 0 bases at V and 7 bases at J, with 15 bases between. Germline V lookup: CDR1 KGHSH, CDR2 LQKENI. As DNA, the CDR3 is TGTGCCAGCTCACCACCTGGGGTCCAGGGGTCGACCCAGTACTTC. Residues: CASSPPGVQGSTQYF.

The chain is built from TRBV9 and TRBJ2-1; TRBD2 is a possible D gene (6 bases). The germline V gene has CDR1 SGDLS and CDR2 YYNGEE. V shed 4 bases and J shed 6 bases, with 11 bases lying between them. The CDR3 covers 13 residues. CDR3: CASSPRDFNEQFF. In DNA form, the CDR3 reads TGTGCCAGCAGCCCCCGGGACTTCAATGAGCAGTTCTTC. The full variable domain, with the rest looked up from reference TRBV9 and TRBJ2-1, is DSGVTQTPKHLITATGQRVTLRCSPRSGDLSVYWYQQSLDQGLQFLIQYYNGEERAKGNILERFSAQQFPDLHSELNLSSLELGDSALYFCASSPRDFNEQFFGPGTRLTVL.

The chain couples TRBV3-1 (or the pseudogene TRBV3-2) to TRBJ1-2; D is ambiguous. CDR1 and CDR2 (germline): LGHDT, YNNKEL (reference sequence). Trimming took off 0 bases at V and 6 bases at J, with 8 bases between the two ends. The CDR3 loop spans 13 amino acids. The CDR3 coding sequence is TGTGCCAGCAGCCAAGATTGGCCAAATGGCTACACCTTC. Protein sequence: CASSQDWPNGYTF.

This clone appeared once. Other DNA sequences in the sample encode the same CDR3. The rearrangement joins TRBV19 to TRBJ1-1, with TRBD1 identical over 7 bases. Trimming at V came to 6 bases and at J to 4 bases, leaving 5 bases not matched to a gene. Germline V gene lookup returns CDR1 LNHDA and CDR2 SQIVND (reference sequence). The CDR3 length is 13 residues. The CDR3 DNA sequence: TGTGCCAGTAGAAGACAGGGCGGCACTGAAGCTTTCTTT. Protein: CASRRQGGTEAFF. The variable domain in full, with the rest retrieved from reference TRBV19 and TRBJ1-1, is DGGITQSPKYLFRKEGQNVTLSCEQNLNHDAMYWYRQDPGQGLRLIYYSQIVNDFQKGDIAEGYSVSREKKESFPLTVTSAQKNPTAFYLCASRRQGGTEAFFGQGTRLTVV.

This clone was detected only once. The chain carries TRBV30 and TRBJ2-7, with 9 positions matching TRBD2. V was clipped by 1 base and J by 4 bases; unmatched bases: 11. The CDR3 contains 16 residues. Germline loops: CDR1 GTSNPN, CDR2 SVGIG (reference sequence). The CDR3 DNA reads as TGTGCCTGGAGTGCTTTAGGGCGGGGGGGCGGTTACGAGCAGTACTTC. Translation: CAWSALGRGGGYEQYF.

The chain recombines TRBV24-1 with TRBJ2-2; D is possibly TRBD1 (6 bases). CDR3 size: 15 residues. V dropped 3 bases and J dropped 4 bases, with 11 bases sitting between them. Germline V CDR1 and CDR2: KGHDR, SFDVKD. The CDR3: CATSDVGAGTGELFF. The DNA of the CDR3 is TGTGCCACCAGTGATGTGGGGGCAGGCACCGGGGAGCTGTTTTTT.

The chain couples TRBV10-3 to TRBJ1-2; 7 nucleotides align to TRBD1. Per the germline V gene, CDR1 is ENHRY and CDR2 is SYGVKD. With 10 bases clipped from V and 6 bases from J, the junction kept 8 bases outside the gene matches. The CDR3 loop spans 12 amino acids. DNA for the CDR3: TGTGCCACCTCGACAGGGTCGCATGGCTACACCTTC. Translated, it gives CATSTGSHGYTF.